The present T cell receptor (beta chain) was sequenced within a study of shared clonotypes between healthy human individuals. Sequencing used immunoSEQ multiplex PCR; TCRdb keeps in-frame clones, though not all of them. The sample lists about 2 million clones, around 96% occurring once. CDR1 is MNHEY, CDR2 SMNVEV, per germline (reference sequence). The V end lost 2 bases, the J end lost 3 bases, and 14 bases lay between the germline ends. This CDR3 comprises 15 residues. Cells designated naive CD8 were CD45RO-negative and were positively selected for CCR7, with terminally differentiated effector memory CD45RA+ cells excluded.

The J gene is TRBJ2-7, the V gene TRBV27; D remains ambiguous. Material for sequencing was naive CD8+ T cells sorted from blood. The clonotype was recovered from a young man in good health. CDR3 sequence reads: CASSLIVGSFYEQYF. The CDR3 nucleotides are TGTGCCAGCAGTTTAATCGTGGGCAGCTTCTACGAGCAGTACTTC.